The clone carrying this T cell receptor (beta chain) was found once. Its antigen is undetermined. This sample was included in a study of PD-1 blockade in classical Hodgkin lymphoma. Background on the study: Intravenous infusions of nivolumab 3 mg/kg reached patients every 2 weeks.

Sequenced by immunoSEQ multiplex PCR; TCRdb stores in-frame clones only, minus some. The sample includes 6,000 to 10,000 clones, around 82% of them seen just once. This CDR3 is 17 amino acids long. The ends lost 1 base at V and 7 bases at J; junction bases unmatched: 11. CDR1 and CDR2 from the germline V gene are SGHVS and FNYEAQ. As to time point: cycle 4 day 1 (C4D1), after 6 weeks of nivolumab. Each patient's relapse followed autologous stem cell transplantation, and brentuximab vedotin exposure varied. Study-wide results and caveats: Significant TCR diversity gains by C4D1 occurred in CD4+ but not CD8+ cells. Complete responders possessed baseline diversity comparable to newly diagnosed patients. Relapsed/refractory patients reportedly had the lowest baseline TCR diversity, below newly diagnosed patients, who were below healthy donors.

The sample consisted of peripheral blood mononuclear cells (PBMCs), taken before the fourth cycle of nivolumab. This sequence joins TRBV7-6 and TRBJ2-1; 9 bases map to TRBD1. The sequence derives from a human donor with classical Hodgkin lymphoma. The CDR3 DNA is TGTGCCAGCAGCTTAGACCGGGGACAGGGATGGAATAATGAGCAGTTCTTC. It translates to CASSLDRGQGWNNEQFF.